This T cell receptor beta chain was profiled in a study of OX40 agonist ivuxolimab in advanced cancers. As for this clone: The target antigen is unknown.

Autoimmune disease history or systemic immunosuppression meant exclusion. Study-level results: In a subset of nonresponders, normalized T-cell clonal expansion was also low. In CD8+ T cells, expanded clones were on average more numerous than in CD4+. Among the lowest peripheral clonal expansion occurred in 0.1-3.0 mg/kg partial responders.

Data came from immunoSEQ multiplex PCR; TCRdb stores just in-frame clones and leaves some out. The sample includes about 15,000 clones, 85% to 90% seen only once; the top ten take 6.5% to 8.5%. Here the sequenced sample was CD4+ or CD8+ T cells sorted from blood, taken in a trial of the OX40 agonist ivuxolimab. The TCR comes from an adult with an advanced solid tumor such as melanoma, head and neck, liver or kidney cancer.

The CDR3 bases are TGTGCCAGCAGTGACAGGGGGGTGAGTGAGCAGTTCTTC. It is translated as CASSDRGVSEQFF. This chain uses TRBV2 with TRBJ2-1; perhaps TRBD1 as D (7 bases). The CDR3 sequence is 13 residues long. Germline V gene lookup returns CDR1 SNHLY and CDR2 FYNNEI. V shed 3 bases and J shed 9 bases, with 12 bases lying between them.